The clone carrying this TCR beta chain came up a few times. Antigen unknown. A universal primer binding site was introduced by template switching. The final cDNA contained unique molecular identifiers. Via MiXCR, TCRdb re-called the 5' RACE reads, giving one row per CDR3 protein. In the table there are about 570,000 distinct CDR3 sequences, more than 9% of which are singletons. V gave up 3 bases and J gave up 2 bases, with 11 bases separating them. Per germline, CDR1 MDHEN and CDR2 SYDVKM. This CDR3 is built from 14 residues. This record comes from a study of identical twins. Overall study findings and caveats: Conclusions rested on cross-sectional statistics rather than following the same donors. A lower insertion count was a feature of abundant cord blood beta clonotypes, with no such feature in memory repertoires.

This sample also appeared in a second study, on yellow fever vaccine responses in identical twins. This second report adds: Reportedly, the T cell response mounted by twins to vaccine seemed partly convergent, partly personalized.

This clonotype was sampled from a woman aged 18-29 years in good health. This chain uses TRBV28 with TRBJ2-7, with D tentatively TRBD2 (6 bases). The material sequenced was PBMCs. The CDR3 coding sequence is TGTGCCAGCAGTTTTGCTAGCGAGCCCTACGAGCAGTACTTC. Residues: CASSFASEPYEQYF.